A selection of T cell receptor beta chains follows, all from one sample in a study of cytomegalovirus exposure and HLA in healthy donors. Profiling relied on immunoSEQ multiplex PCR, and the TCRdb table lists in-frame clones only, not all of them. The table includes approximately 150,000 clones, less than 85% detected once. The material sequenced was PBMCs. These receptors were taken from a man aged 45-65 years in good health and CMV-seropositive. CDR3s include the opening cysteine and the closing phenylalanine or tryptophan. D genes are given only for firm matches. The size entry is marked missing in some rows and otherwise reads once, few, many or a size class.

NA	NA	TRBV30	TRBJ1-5	CAWSVLSHQPQHF	TGTGCCTGGAGTGTACTTAGCCATCAGCCCCAGCATTTT
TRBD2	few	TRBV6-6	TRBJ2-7	CASSRAGGPGYEQYF	TGTGCCAGCAGCAGAGCGGGAGGGCCGGGATACGAGCAGTACTTC
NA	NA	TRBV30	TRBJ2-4	CAWRQGMDIQYF	TGTGCCTGGAGACAGGGTATGGACATTCAGTACTTC
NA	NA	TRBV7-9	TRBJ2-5	CASSGLLFYF	TGTGCCAGCAGCGGACTCCTTTTTTACTTC
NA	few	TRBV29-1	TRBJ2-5	CSAGGGLTQYF	TGCAGCGCTGGAGGCGGTTTGACCCAGTACTTC
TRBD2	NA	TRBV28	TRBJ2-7	CASSPRVAGVSSYEQYF	TGTGCCAGTAGTCCCCGGGTAGCGGGAGTAAGTTCCTACGAGCAGTACTTC
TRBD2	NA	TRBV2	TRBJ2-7	CASFGLAGVGYEQYF	TGTGCCAGCTTCGGACTAGCGGGAGTGGGCTACGAGCAGTACTTC
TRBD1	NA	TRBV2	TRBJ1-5	CASSETGESNQPQHF	TGTGCCAGCAGTGAGACAGGGGAAAGCAATCAGCCCCAGCATTTT
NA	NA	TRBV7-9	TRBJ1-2	CASSPFNPGFGGYTF	TGTGCCAGCAGCCCATTCAATCCGGGGTTCGGTGGCTACACCTTC
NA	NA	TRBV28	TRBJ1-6	CASSSAGSNSPLHF	TGTGCCAGCAGTTCTGCGGGGAGCAATTCACCCCTCCACTTT
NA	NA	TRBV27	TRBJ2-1	CASSLRRRGEQFF	TGTGCCAGCAGTTTACGGAGGAGGGGTGAGCAGTTCTTC
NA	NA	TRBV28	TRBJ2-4	CASSFQGSGAKNIQYF	TGTGCCAGCAGTTTCCAGGGTAGCGGAGCCAAAAACATTCAGTACTTC
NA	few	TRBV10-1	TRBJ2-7	CASSESTRDEQYF	TGCGCCAGCAGTGAGTCGACCAGGGACGAGCAGTACTTC
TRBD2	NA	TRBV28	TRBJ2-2	CASSARPGTSPGELFF	TGTGCCAGCAGTGCCCGACCGGGGACTAGCCCCGGGGAGCTGTTTTTT
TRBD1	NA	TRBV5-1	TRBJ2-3	CASSPGQYADTQYF	TGCGCCAGCAGCCCGGGACAGTATGCAGATACGCAGTATTTT
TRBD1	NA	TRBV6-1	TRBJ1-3	CASSEAVQGAGNTIYF	TGTGCCAGCAGTGAAGCGGTCCAGGGGGCTGGAAACACCATATATTTT
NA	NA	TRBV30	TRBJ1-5	CAWSVSGAGNQPQHF	TGTGCCTGGAGTGTAAGTGGGGCTGGCAATCAGCCCCAGCATTTT
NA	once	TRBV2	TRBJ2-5	CAGGASQETQYF	TGTGCCGGCGGGGCCAGTCAAGAGACCCAGTACTTC
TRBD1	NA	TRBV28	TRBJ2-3	CAIQPGQVDGTQYF	TGTGCCATCCAACCGGGACAGGTGGACGGTACGCAGTATTTT
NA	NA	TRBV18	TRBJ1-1	CASSPPGRNTEAFF	TGTGCCAGCTCACCACCGGGGCGGAACACTGAAGCTTTCTTT
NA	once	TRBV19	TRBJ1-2	CASKEGVSQGYTF	TGTGCCAGTAAAGAGGGGGTATCTCAAGGCTACACCTTC
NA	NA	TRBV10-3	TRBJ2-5	CAISESRQEETQYF	TGTGCCATCAGTGAGTCGAGACAGGAGGAGACCCAGTACTTC
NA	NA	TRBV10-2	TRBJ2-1	CASSEPPLAAGRQFF	TGCGCCAGCAGTGAGCCCCCCTTGGCGGCGGGAAGGCAGTTCTTC
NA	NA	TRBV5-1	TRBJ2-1	CASSLDASGSLFF	TGCGCCAGCAGCTTGGATGCTAGTGGGTCCCTGTTCTTC
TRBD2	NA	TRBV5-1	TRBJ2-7	CASSLAPTSGRALSYEQYF	TGCGCCAGCAGCTTGGCACCGACTAGCGGGAGGGCTCTGTCCTACGAGCAGTACTTC
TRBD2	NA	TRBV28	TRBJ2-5	CASSGGGLLQETQYF	TGTGCCAGCAGTGGGGGAGGGCTACTCCAAGAGACCCAGTACTTC
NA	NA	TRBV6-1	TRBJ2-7	CASERAESPSYEQYF	TGTGCCAGCGAACGAGCGGAATCGCCCTCCTACGAGCAGTACTTC
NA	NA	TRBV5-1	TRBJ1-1	CASNVGLGTEAFF	TGCGCCAGCAACGTAGGCCTAGGCACTGAAGCTTTCTTT
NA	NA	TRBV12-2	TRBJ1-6	CASRSRTGNSPLHF	TGTGCAAGTCGCTCCCGGACAGGGAATTCACCCCTCCACTTT
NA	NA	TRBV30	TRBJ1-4	CAWSVQVGEKLFF	TGTGCCTGGAGTGTACAGGTCGGGGAAAAACTGTTTTTT
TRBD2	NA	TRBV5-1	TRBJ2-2	CASSLVASGRTGELFF	TGCGCCAGCAGCTTGGTGGCTAGCGGGAGGACCGGGGAGCTGTTTTTT
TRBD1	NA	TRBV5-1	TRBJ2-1	CASSRGTGRNEQFF	TGCGCCAGCAGCCGAGGGACAGGGAGGAATGAGCAGTTCTTC
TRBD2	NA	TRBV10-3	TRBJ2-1	CASGTSGNNEQFF	TGTGCCAGCGGGACTAGCGGGAACAATGAGCAGTTCTTC
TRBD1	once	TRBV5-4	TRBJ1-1	CASSAGQGNSLNTEAFF	TGTGCCAGCAGCGCAGGACAGGGCAATTCCTTGAACACTGAAGCTTTCTTT
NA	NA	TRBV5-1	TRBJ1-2	CASSLVSEANYGYTF	TGCGCCAGCAGCTTGGTTTCAGAAGCTAACTATGGCTACACCTTC
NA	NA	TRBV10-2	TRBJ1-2	CASRDTSNYGYTF	TGCGCCAGCAGGGACACCTCCAACTATGGCTACACCTTC
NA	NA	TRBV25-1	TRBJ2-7	CASSSRLAPYEQYF	TGTGCCAGCAGTTCTCGGCTAGCGCCCTACGAGCAGTACTTC
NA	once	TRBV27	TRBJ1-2	CASSSTGKGGYTF	TGTGCCAGCAGTTCTACAGGGAAGGGTGGCTACACCTTC
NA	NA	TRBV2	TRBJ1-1	CASTPDGTPGYTEAFF	TGTGCCAGCACCCCCGACGGCACCCCGGGGTACACTGAAGCTTTCTTT
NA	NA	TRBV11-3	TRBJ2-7	CASSSGPSTKSSYEQYF	TGTGCCAGCAGCTCCGGTCCGTCGACAAAAAGCTCCTACGAGCAGTACTTC
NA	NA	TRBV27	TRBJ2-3	CASSLTVTDTQYF	TGTGCCAGCAGTTTGACAGTCACAGATACGCAGTATTTT
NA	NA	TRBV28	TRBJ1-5	CASSLPPYRVQPQHF	TGTGCCAGCAGTTTGCCCCCCTACAGGGTTCAGCCCCAGCATTTT
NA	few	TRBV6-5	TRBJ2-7	CASSLKLVGEQYF	TGTGCCAGCAGTTTAAAACTAGTAGGCGAGCAGTACTTC
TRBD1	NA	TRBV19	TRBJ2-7	CASSIGTGLYEQYF	TGTGCCAGTAGTATTGGGACAGGACTCTACGAGCAGTACTTC
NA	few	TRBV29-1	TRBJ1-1	CSVAWQNTEAFF	TGCAGCGTTGCTTGGCAGAACACTGAAGCTTTCTTT
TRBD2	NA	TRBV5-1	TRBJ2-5	CASSSPLASKTQYF	TGCGCCAGCAGCTCGCCACTAGCGTCGAAGACCCAGTACTTC
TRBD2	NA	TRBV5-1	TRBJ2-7	CASSASGLAGDEQYF	TGCGCCAGCAGCGCATCGGGACTAGCGGGAGACGAGCAGTACTTC
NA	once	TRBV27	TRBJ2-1	CASSFTTPTGPYNEQFF	TGTGCCAGCAGTTTTACGACCCCGACAGGCCCCTACAATGAGCAGTTCTTC
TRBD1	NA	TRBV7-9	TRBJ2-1	CSSSSRQGSHNEQFF	TGTTCCAGCAGCTCTAGACAGGGTTCTCATAATGAGCAGTTCTTC
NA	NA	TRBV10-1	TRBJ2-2	CASSDGGLPDTGELFF	TGCGCCAGCAGTGATGGAGGACTACCCGATACCGGGGAGCTGTTTTTT
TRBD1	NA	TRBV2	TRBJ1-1	CASSDRGHVTGNTEAFF	TGTGCCAGCAGTGACAGGGGGCATGTAACAGGGAACACTGAAGCTTTCTTT
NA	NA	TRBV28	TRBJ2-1	CASTLYPDEQFF	TGTGCCAGCACCCTATACCCTGATGAGCAGTTCTTC
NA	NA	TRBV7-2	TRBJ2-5	CASSRSLRLETQYF	TGTGCCAGCAGCCGGAGCCTCCGGTTAGAGACCCAGTACTTC
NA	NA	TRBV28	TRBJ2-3	CASSLSTDTQYF	TGTGCCAGCAGTCTCAGCACAGATACGCAGTATTTT